This TCR beta chain stems from a study of blood T cell repertoires in COVID-19. Study-wide context: Samples taken during acute and convalescent COVID-19 were collected in the United States, Italy and Spain.

Only in-frame clones appear in the TCRdb table, and some are missing; sequencing was by immunoSEQ multiplex PCR. The sample has approximately 78,000 clones; roughly 85% are singletons. The sequence came from an elderly woman with acute or convalescent COVID-19. Sequenced material: peripheral blood.

Here the CDR3 reads CATSTDRGSYEQYF. The CDR3, as DNA: TGTGCCACCAGCACGGACAGGGGCTCCTACGAGCAGTACTTC. V is TRBV15 and J is TRBJ2-7; 9 bases match TRBD1. The CDR3 spans 14 residues. The V gene end was trimmed by 4 bases and the J gene end by 0 bases; junction bases not matched to a gene: 1. Germline V gene lookup returns CDR1 LNHNV and CDR2 YYDKDF (reference sequence).